This note documents a single T cell receptor beta chain sequence. The antigen is unknown. Libraries were prepared by immunoSEQ multiplex PCR; TCRdb keeps only in-frame clonotypes and omits some of them. The sample includes 81,000 or so clones, more than 70% of them seen just once. This sample is drawn from a study of OX40 agonist ivuxolimab in advanced cancers. Study details: Patients treated during dose escalation were battling hepatocellular carcinoma, melanoma, renal cell or head and neck cancer. Findings and caveats of the study: At 0.1 to 3.0 mg/kg and by week 6, CD4+ and CD8+ T cells in the blood had expanded clonally. CD4+ T cells averaged fewer expanded clones than CD8+ T cells.

The CDR3 has 11 amino acids. Germline V lookup: CDR1 GTSNPN, CDR2 SVGIG (reference sequence). Trimming shortened V by 8 bases and J by 6 bases, and 14 bases separated the two germline ends. The receptor was isolated from an adult with an advanced solid tumor such as melanoma, head and neck, liver or kidney cancer. The V call is TRBV30, the J call TRBJ2-7, with D unclear. The sequencing used CD4+ or CD8+ T cells sorted from blood, collected in a trial of the OX40 agonist ivuxolimab. The chain's CDR3 is CAPWYFPEQYF. CDR3 bases: TGTGCCCCCTGGTACTTTCCCGAGCAGTACTTC.